One sample yielded the 25 T cell receptor beta chains listed below, sequenced in a study of blood T cell repertoires in COVID-19. Some clones are missing from TCRdb's copy, which holds only in-frame ones; the method was immunoSEQ multiplex PCR. Of 100,000 to 140,000 clones detected, 89% appear once; the ten largest clones hold nearly 5%. The sequenced sample was peripheral blood. All receptors come from a man aged 35-49 years with active or convalescent COVID-19.

The V and J genes are TRBV7-8 and TRBJ2-7; 16 nucleotides align to TRBD2. The germline V gene encodes CDR1 SGHVS and CDR2 FQNEAQ. Losses at the gene ends were 7 bases for V and 4 bases for J; bases not matched to a gene: 4. The CDR3 spans 15 residues. The CDR3 spells CASTLGLAGGYEQYF. The CDR3 DNA reads TGTGCCAGCACCCTGGGACTAGCGGGAGGGTACGAGCAGTACTTC.

This chain links TRBV30 with TRBJ2-1, with 8 bases aligning to TRBD2. This CDR3 is built from 14 residues. The trim removed 2 bases at V and 3 bases at J, leaving 3 bases unmatched. The germline gives CDR1 GTSNPN, CDR2 SVGIG (reference sequence). The DNA of the CDR3 is TGTGCCTGGAGTAGCGGGGGAGACTACAATGAGCAGTTCTTC. Protein: CAWSSGGDYNEQFF.

This rearrangement joins TRBV3-1 (or the pseudogene TRBV3-2) to TRBJ2-4; no firm D call. Trimming took off 3 bases at V and 0 bases at J, with 9 bases between the two ends. Looked up from germline, CDR1 is LGHDT and CDR2 is YNNKEL (reference sequence). The CDR3 covers 15 residues. The CDR3 sequence is CASSQRSVAKNIQYF. The CDR3, as DNA: TGTGCCAGCAGCCAGCGGTCCGTAGCCAAAAACATTCAGTACTTC.

The chain links TRBV15 to TRBJ2-1; 11 positions match TRBD2. The CDR3 loop spans 17 amino acids. The V gene's germline CDR1 is LNHNV and CDR2 YYDKDF (reference sequence). The J segment lost 4 bases and the V segment lost 3 bases, leaving 8 bases of the junction unmatched. The CDR3 region has the DNA TGTGCCACCAGCAGGGTCCTAGCGGGAGGACCTTACAATGAGCAGTTCTTC. This sequence encodes CATSRVLAGGPYNEQFF.

The chain employs TRBV27 and TRBJ2-7, with TRBD2 identical over 10 bases. V was clipped by 7 bases and J by 7 bases; unmatched bases: 37. CDR1 is MNHEY, CDR2 SMNVEV, per germline (reference sequence). This CDR3 is built from 23 residues. The CDR3 spells CASIPFGGSGIGLAVPSSKEQYF. The CDR3 DNA sequence: TGTGCCAGCATCCCGTTTGGGGGGTCCGGTATCGGACTAGCGGTCCCCTCCAGCAAGGAGCAGTACTTC.

The chain combines TRBV19 with TRBJ2-3; 7 bases align to TRBD2. The CDR3 loop spans 13 amino acids. Germline CDR1 is LNHDA and CDR2 is SQIVND (reference sequence). V gave up 4 bases and J gave up 8 bases; unmatched junction bases: 6. As DNA, the CDR3 is TGTGCCAGTAGTAAGAGCGGGGTTGGTACGCAGTATTTT. Translating gives CASSKSGVGTQYF.

In this sample, this clone turned up once. This chain uses TRBV19 with TRBJ1-2, with unresolved D. Trimming took 2 bases from V and 8 from J, leaving 21 bases between them. This CDR3 is built from 16 residues. In germline, CDR1 is LNHDA, CDR2 SQIVND (reference sequence). The CDR3, as DNA: TGTGCCAGTAGTATAATTGAGGGAACCCCGCGAAGAGGCTACACCTTC. Its translation is CASSIIEGTPRRGYTF. Looking up the rest from reference TRBV19 and TRBJ1-2 gives the full variable domain: DGGITQSPKYLFRKEGQNVTLSCEQNLNHDAMYWYRQDPGQGLRLIYYSQIVNDFQKGDIAEGYSVSREKKESFPLTVTSAQKNPTAFYLCASSIIEGTPRRGYTFGSGTRLTVV.

This chain joins TRBV19 and TRBJ1-1; the D is unclear. CDR3 length equals 17 residues. Germline values: CDR1 LNHDA, CDR2 SQIVND (reference sequence). V was cut by 0 bases and J by 3 bases, with 17 bases left in between. The CDR3 nucleotides are TGTGCCAGTAGTATAGATAAAGTGGAGGTTTGGTACACTGAAGCTTTCTTT. Translated: CASSIDKVEVWYTEAFF.

The chain combines TRBV24-1 with TRBJ1-5; 7 nucleotides match TRBD1. This CDR3 contains 15 residues. Germline assignment: CDR1 KGHDR and CDR2 SFDVKD. J lost 5 bases, V lost 4 bases, and 7 bases had no gene match. DNA for the CDR3: TGTGCCACCAGTGACGCGACAGGGTCCGATCAGCCCCAGCATTTT. Translating it yields CATSDATGSDQPQHF.

V is TRBV7-9 and J is TRBJ2-7; 8 bases align to TRBD1. V shed 5 bases, J shed 4 bases, and the junction held 7 bases outside the gene matches. Per germline, CDR1 SEHNR and CDR2 FQNEAQ (reference sequence). This CDR3 is built from 14 residues. The CDR3: CASSPGTGRYEQYF. In DNA, the CDR3 is TGTGCCAGCAGCCCCGGGACAGGACGTTACGAGCAGTACTTC.

This clone came up once. An end of the junction differs from the germline gene, which may be a read error. This rearrangement joins TRBV6-2 or TRBV6-3 to TRBJ2-2, with a possible D match to TRBD2 (6 bases). Germline V gene data show CDR1 as MNHEY and CDR2 as SVGEGT. The CDR3 runs to 19 residues. The CDR3 DNA reads TGTGCCAGCAGTTACTCTAACCTTAGCGGAAGAACGAACGCCGGGGAGCTGTTTTTT. Protein: CASSYSNLSGRTNAGELFF.

V and J are TRBV19 and TRBJ2-5, with 7 positions matching TRBD1. CDR1 LNHDA and CDR2 SQIVND come from the germline V gene (reference sequence). J gave up 7 bases and V 5 bases, and 13 bases lay outside the gene matches. The CDR3 totals 15 residues. CDR3 amino acids: CASSPGTVKTGTQYF. The CDR3 DNA reads TGTGCCAGTAGTCCCGGGACAGTCAAGACGGGGACCCAGTACTTC. The full variable domain, in which reference TRBV19 and TRBJ2-5 provide the parts outside the CDR3, is DGGITQSPKYLFRKEGQNVTLSCEQNLNHDAMYWYRQDPGQGLRLIYYSQIVNDFQKGDIAEGYSVSREKKESFPLTVTSAQKNPTAFYLCASSPGTVKTGTQYFGPGTRLLVL.

V usage is TRBV28 and J usage is TRBJ2-5; 8 bases line up with TRBD2. CDR3 size: 15 residues. V dropped 8 bases and J dropped 1; count of bases not matched to a gene: 9. Germline CDR1 is MDHEN and CDR2 is SYDVKM. This CDR3 reads CASLPKRGLQETQYF. The CDR3 DNA reads TGTGCCAGCCTCCCTAAGCGGGGGCTCCAAGAGACCCAGTACTTC.

The chain uses TRBV18 and TRBJ1-3; 9 bases are shared with TRBD1. With V trimmed by 3 bases and J by 6 bases, 9 bases remained unmatched. Germline V gives CDR1 KGHSH, CDR2 LQKENI. CDR3 length: 16 amino acids. The CDR3, as DNA: TGTGCCAGCTCACCCCCCCTGCGGGACAGGGTAAACACCATATATTTT. This codes for CASSPPLRDRVNTIYF. The complete variable domain, with remaining parts taken from reference TRBV18 and TRBJ1-3, reads NAGVMQNPRHLVRRRGQEARLRCSPMKGHSHVYWYRQLPEEGLKFMVYLQKENIIDESGMPKERFSAEFPKEGPSILRIQQVVRGDSAAYFCASSPPLRDRVNTIYFGEGSWLTVV.

The chain combines TRBV5-1 with TRBJ2-3, with TRBD2 as a possible D gene (6 bases). V was clipped by 4 bases and J by 0 bases, with 15 bases between them. Germline values: CDR1 SGHRS, CDR2 YFSETQ. CDR3 length equals 16 residues. The CDR3 DNA reads as TGCGCCAGCAGCCCACCTCTAGCGAGTAGCACAGATACGCAGTATTTT. Encoded protein: CASSPPLASSTDTQYF.

The chain employs TRBV19 and TRBJ1-1; D is ambiguous. Germline CDR1 reads LNHDA; CDR2 reads SQIVND (reference sequence). The CDR3 contains 12 residues. The V and J ends lost 4 bases and 7 bases respectively, with 10 bases between them. The CDR3 region is CASSRLMSEAFF. The CDR3 DNA reads as TGTGCCAGTAGTAGACTGATGAGTGAAGCTTTCTTT.

The chain has TRBV24-1 and TRBJ2-3, with 7 bases matching TRBD2. Germline V gene lookup returns CDR1 KGHDR and CDR2 SFDVKD. The V segment lost 4 bases and the J segment 3 bases; nucleotides outside the gene matches: 9. The CDR3 length is 16 residues. CDR3 region: CATSDPGTKSTDTQYF. The CDR3 region has the DNA TGTGCCACCAGTGACCCCGGGACTAAGTCGACAGATACGCAGTATTTT.

This clone was recorded once. This chain links TRBV10-1 with TRBJ2-7; 8 nucleotides agree with TRBD2. J was trimmed by 4 bases and V by 4 bases; bases with no gene match: 12. The CDR3 is 16 residues long. Germline-derived CDR1 and CDR2 are WNHNN and SYGVQD (reference sequence). Written as DNA, the CDR3 is TGCGCCAGCAGTGCAAACCCGGGACTAGAACGTTACGAGCAGTACTTC. This sequence encodes CASSANPGLERYEQYF.

The chain uses TRBV28 and TRBJ1-5, with 7 bases that match TRBD1. The trim removed 8 bases at V and 0 bases at J, leaving 4 bases unmatched. CDR1 is MDHEN and CDR2 is SYDVKM in the germline V gene. The CDR3 loop spans 14 amino acids. CDR3 nucleotides: TGTGCCAGCGGGACAGTTTATAGCAATCAGCCCCAGCATTTT. Its protein is CASGTVYSNQPQHF. Drawing the rest from reference TRBV28 and TRBJ1-5, the complete variable domain is DVKVTQSSRYLVKRTGEKVFLECVQDMDHENMFWYRQDPGLGLRLIYFSYDVKMKEKGDIPEGYSVSREKKERFSLILESASTNQTSMYLCASGTVYSNQPQHFGDGTRLSIL.

This chain links TRBV5-6 with TRBJ2-7, with a weak D call TRBD1 (6 bases). This CDR3 has 13 residues. V was shortened by 0 bases and J by 5 bases, with 9 bases between the two germline ends. Germline V gives CDR1 SGHDT, CDR2 YYEEEE. The CDR3 nucleotides read TGTGCCAGCAGCTTGGCCGCAGGGGACGAGCAGTACTTC. Amino acids: CASSLAAGDEQYF.

The V call is TRBV15, the J call TRBJ1-1; D is perhaps TRBD1 (5 bases). Looked up from germline, CDR1 is LNHNV and CDR2 is YYDKDF (reference sequence). The CDR3 covers 13 residues. V shed 5 bases and J shed 11 bases, with 18 bases lying between them. CDR3 loop: CATSPNRQGRAFF. DNA of the CDR3: TGTGCCACCAGCCCTAACAGGCAGGGCCGGGCTTTCTTT. Using reference TRBV15 and TRBJ1-1 for the parts outside the CDR3, the full variable domain is DAMVIQNPRYQVTQFGKPVTLSCSQTLNHNVMYWYQQKSSQAPKLLFHYYDKDFNNEADTPDNFQSRRPNTSFCFLDIRSPGLGDTAMYLCATSPNRQGRAFFGQGTRLTVV.

The chain couples TRBV7-9 to TRBJ2-2; the D is unclear. This CDR3 contains 14 residues. Per the germline V gene, CDR1 is SEHNR and CDR2 is FQNEAQ (reference sequence). With 5 bases removed from V and 1 base from J, the gap between germline ends came to 8 bases. In DNA form, the CDR3 reads TGTGCCAGCAGCCTTACAGTGAACACCGGGGAGCTGTTTTTT. This gives the protein CASSLTVNTGELFF.

V and J are TRBV30 and TRBJ1-2; D is unresolved. Per germline, CDR1 GTSNPN and CDR2 SVGIG (reference sequence). V was trimmed by 5 bases and J by 4 bases, leaving 20 bases between them. The CDR3 is made up of 15 amino acids. CDR3 sequence reads: CAWEHGVSRSYGYTF. DNA for the CDR3: TGTGCCTGGGAACATGGAGTCTCCCGGTCCTATGGCTACACCTTC.

The CDR3 bases are TGTGCCAGCAGTTTATCTATAGCGGGCGGGAGGGAGCTGTTTTTT. This translates into CASSLSIAGGRELFF. The V call is TRBV27, the J call TRBJ2-2, with 7 bases that match TRBD2. Germline V gene data show CDR1 as MNHEY and CDR2 as SMNVEV (reference sequence). The trim removed 0 bases at V and 9 bases at J, leaving 7 bases unmatched. The CDR3 runs to 15 residues.

V and J are TRBV27 and TRBJ2-3, with 7 positions matching TRBD2. V lost 6 bases, J lost 8 bases, and 14 bases stayed unmatched. CDR3 size: 15 residues. CDR1 MNHEY and CDR2 SMNVEV come from the germline V gene (reference sequence). The CDR3 loop is CASREIGLGARTQYF. The CDR3 DNA reads TGTGCCAGCAGGGAAATTGGACTAGGGGCTCGTACGCAGTATTTT.